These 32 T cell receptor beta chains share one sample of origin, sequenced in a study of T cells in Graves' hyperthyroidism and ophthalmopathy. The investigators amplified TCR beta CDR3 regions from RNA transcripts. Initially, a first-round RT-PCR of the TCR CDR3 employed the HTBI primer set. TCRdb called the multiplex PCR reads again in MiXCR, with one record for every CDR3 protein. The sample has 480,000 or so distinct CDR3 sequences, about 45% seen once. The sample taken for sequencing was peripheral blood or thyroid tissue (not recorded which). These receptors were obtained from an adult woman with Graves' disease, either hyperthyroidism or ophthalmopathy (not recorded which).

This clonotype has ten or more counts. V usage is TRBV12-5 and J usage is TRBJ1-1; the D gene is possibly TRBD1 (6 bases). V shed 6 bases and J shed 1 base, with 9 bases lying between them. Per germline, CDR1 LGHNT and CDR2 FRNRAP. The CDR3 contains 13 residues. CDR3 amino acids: CASGRGGNTEAFF. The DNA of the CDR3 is TGTGCTAGTGGAAGGGGGGGGAACACTGAAGCTTTCTTT.

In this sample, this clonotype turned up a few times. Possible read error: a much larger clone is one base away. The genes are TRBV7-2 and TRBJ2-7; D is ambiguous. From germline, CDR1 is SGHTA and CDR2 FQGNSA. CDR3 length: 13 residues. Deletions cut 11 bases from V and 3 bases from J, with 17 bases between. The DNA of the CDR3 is TGTGCCGTGGGTGGACGAGGAAGCTACGAGCAGTACTTC. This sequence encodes CAVGGRGSYEQYF.

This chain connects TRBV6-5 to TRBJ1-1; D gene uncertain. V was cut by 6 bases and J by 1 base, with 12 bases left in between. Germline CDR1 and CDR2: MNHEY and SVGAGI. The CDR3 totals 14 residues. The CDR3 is CASRNPPTNTEAFF. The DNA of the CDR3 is TGTGCCAGCAGAAATCCCCCTACGAACACTGAAGCTTTCTTT.

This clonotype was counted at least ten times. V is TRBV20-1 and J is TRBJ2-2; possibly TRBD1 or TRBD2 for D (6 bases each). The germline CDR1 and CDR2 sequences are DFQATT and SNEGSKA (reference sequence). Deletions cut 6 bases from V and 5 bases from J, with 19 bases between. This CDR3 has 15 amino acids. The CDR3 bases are TGCAGTGCCGGAGAGGGGGGCTTACGGACCGGGGAGCTGTTTTTT. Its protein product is CSAGEGGLRTGELFF.

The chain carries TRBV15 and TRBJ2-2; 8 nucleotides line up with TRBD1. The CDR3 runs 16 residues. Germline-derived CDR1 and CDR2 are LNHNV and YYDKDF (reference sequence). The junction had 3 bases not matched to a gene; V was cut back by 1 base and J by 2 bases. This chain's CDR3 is CATSRGTGINTGELFF. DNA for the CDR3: TGTGCCACCAGCAGAGGGACAGGGATCAACACCGGGGAGCTGTTTTTT.

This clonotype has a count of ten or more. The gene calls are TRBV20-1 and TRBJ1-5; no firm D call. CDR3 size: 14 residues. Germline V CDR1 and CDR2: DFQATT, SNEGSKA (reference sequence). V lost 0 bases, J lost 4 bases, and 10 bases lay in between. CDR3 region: CSARDWRSNQPQHF. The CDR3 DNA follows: TGCAGTGCTAGAGATTGGCGGAGTAATCAGCCCCAGCATTTT.

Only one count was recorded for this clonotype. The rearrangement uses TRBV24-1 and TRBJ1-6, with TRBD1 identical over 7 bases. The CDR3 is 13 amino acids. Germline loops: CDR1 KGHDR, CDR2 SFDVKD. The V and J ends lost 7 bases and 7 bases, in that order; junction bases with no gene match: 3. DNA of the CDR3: TGTGCCACCAGGGGGGACAGCAATTCACCCCTCCACTTT. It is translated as CATRGDSNSPLHF.

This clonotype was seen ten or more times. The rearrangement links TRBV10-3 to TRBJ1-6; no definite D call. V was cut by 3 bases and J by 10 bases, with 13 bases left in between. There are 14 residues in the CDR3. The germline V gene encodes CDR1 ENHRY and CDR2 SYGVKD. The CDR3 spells CAISEGTHSSPLHF. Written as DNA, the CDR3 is TGTGCCATCAGTGAAGGAACACATTCATCACCCCTCCACTTT.

The CDR3 here is CASRAPGGLFVEAFF. The CDR3 bases are TGTGCCAGCAGGGCTCCAGGGGGCTTGTTTGTTGAAGCTTTCTTT. The chain has TRBV28 and TRBJ1-1; 8 bases line up with TRBD1. Looked up from germline, CDR1 is MDHEN and CDR2 is SYDVKM. V lost 6 bases and J lost 7; bases outside the gene matches: 13. The CDR3 runs to 15 residues.

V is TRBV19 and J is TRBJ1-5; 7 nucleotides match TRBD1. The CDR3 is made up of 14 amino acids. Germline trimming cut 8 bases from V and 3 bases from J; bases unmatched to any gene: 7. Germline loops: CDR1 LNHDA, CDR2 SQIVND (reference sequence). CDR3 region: CASYSDRPNQPQHF. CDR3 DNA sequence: TGTGCCAGTTACTCGGACAGGCCCAATCAGCCCCAGCATTTT.

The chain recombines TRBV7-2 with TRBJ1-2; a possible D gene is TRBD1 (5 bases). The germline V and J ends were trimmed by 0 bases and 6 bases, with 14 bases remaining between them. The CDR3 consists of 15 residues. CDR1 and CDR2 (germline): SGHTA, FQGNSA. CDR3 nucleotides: TGTGCCAGCAGCTTAGCCCCAGGGCATACCGATGGCTACACCTTC. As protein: CASSLAPGHTDGYTF.

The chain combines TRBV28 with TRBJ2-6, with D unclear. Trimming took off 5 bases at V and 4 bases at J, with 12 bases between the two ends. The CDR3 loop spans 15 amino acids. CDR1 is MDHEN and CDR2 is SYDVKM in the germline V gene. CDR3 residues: CASSVITRGANVLTF. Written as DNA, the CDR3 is TGTGCCAGCAGTGTAATCACCCGAGGGGCCAACGTCCTGACTTTC.

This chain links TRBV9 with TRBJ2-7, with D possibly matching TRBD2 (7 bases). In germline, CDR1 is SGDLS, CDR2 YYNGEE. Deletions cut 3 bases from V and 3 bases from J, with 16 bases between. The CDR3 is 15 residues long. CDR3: CASSGGAGANYEQYF. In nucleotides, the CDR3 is TGTGCCAGCAGCGGAGGTGCGGGGGCCAACTACGAGCAGTACTTC.

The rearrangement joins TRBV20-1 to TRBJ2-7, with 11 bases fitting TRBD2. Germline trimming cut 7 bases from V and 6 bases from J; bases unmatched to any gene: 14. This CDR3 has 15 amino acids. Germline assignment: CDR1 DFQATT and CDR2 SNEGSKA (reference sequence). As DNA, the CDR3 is TGCAGTGGATGGCTAGCGGGAGGCGAGATCAGCGAGCAGTACTTC. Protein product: CSGWLAGGEISEQYF.

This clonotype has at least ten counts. The CDR3: CSARRQGNYGYTF. CDR3 DNA: TGCAGTGCTAGAAGACAGGGAAACTATGGCTACACCTTC. J is TRBJ1-2 and V is TRBV20-1, with 7 nucleotides matching TRBD1. This CDR3 has 13 residues. V was pared by 2 bases and J by 2 bases, with 2 bases of the junction left unmatched. Germline CDR1 DFQATT, CDR2 SNEGSKA (reference sequence).

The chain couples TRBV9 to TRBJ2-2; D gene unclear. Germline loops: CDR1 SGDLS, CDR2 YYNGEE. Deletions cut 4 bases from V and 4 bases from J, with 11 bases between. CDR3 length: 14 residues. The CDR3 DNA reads TGTGCCAGCAGCTTAGGCGTGGGCACCGGGGAGCTGTTTTTT. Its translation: CASSLGVGTGELFF.

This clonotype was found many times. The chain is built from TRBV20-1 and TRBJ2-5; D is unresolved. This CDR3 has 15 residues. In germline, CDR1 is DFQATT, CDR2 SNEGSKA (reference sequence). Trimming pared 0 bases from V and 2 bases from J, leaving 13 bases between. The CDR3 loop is CSARDGTTPQETQYF. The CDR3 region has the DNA TGCAGTGCTAGAGATGGAACGACCCCTCAAGAGACCCAGTACTTC.

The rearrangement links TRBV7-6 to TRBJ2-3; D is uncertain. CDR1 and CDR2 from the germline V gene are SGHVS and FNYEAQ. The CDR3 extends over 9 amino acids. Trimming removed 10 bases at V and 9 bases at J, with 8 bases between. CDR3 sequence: CANVDTQYF. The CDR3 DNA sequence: TGTGCCAACGTAGACACGCAGTATTTT.

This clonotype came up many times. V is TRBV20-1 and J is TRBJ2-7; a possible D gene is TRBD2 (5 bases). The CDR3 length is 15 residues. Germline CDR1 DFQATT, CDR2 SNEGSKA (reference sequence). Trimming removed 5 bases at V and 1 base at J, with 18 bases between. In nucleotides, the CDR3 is TGCAGTGCTTCACCCCTCGGGGAGAGTTCCTACGAGCAGTACTTC. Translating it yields CSASPLGESSYEQYF.

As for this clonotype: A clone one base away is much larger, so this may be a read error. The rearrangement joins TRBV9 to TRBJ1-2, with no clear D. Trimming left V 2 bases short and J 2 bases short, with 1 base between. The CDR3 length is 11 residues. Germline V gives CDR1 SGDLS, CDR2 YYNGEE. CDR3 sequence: CASSVNYGYTF. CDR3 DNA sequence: TGTGCCAGCAGCGTGAACTATGGCTACACCTTC. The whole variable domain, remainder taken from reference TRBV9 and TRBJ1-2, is DSGVTQTPKHLITATGQRVTLRCSPRSGDLSVYWYQQSLDQGLQFLIQYYNGEERAKGNILERFSAQQFPDLHSELNLSSLELGDSALYFCASSVNYGYTFGSGTRLTVV.

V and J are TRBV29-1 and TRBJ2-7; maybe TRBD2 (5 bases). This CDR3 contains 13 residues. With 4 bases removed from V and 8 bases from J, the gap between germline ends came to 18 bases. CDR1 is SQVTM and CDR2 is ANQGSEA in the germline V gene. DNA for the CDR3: TGCAGCGTTGCCGAGGGTAGAGGATACAAGCAGTACTTC. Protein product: CSVAEGRGYKQYF.

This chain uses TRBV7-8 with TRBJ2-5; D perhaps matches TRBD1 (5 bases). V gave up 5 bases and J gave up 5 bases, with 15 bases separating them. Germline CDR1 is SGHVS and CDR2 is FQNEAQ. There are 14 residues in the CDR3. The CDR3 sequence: CASSGRGKWETQYF. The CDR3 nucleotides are TGTGCCAGCAGCGGAAGGGGTAAATGGGAGACCCAGTACTTC.

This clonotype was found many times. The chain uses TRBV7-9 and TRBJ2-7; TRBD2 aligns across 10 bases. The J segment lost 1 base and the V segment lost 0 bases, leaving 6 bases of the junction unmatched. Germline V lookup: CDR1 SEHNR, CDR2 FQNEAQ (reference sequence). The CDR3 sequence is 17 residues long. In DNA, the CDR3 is TGTGCCAGCAGCTTAGCCACCTCACTAGCGGGATCCTACGAGCAGTACTTC. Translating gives CASSLATSLAGSYEQYF.

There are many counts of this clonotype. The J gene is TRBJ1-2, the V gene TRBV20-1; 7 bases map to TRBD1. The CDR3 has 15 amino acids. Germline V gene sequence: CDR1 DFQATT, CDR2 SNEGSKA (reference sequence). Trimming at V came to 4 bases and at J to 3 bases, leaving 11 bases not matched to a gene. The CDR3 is CSATIPTGTHYGYTF. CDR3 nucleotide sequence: TGCAGTGCTACAATCCCGACAGGGACCCACTATGGCTACACCTTC.

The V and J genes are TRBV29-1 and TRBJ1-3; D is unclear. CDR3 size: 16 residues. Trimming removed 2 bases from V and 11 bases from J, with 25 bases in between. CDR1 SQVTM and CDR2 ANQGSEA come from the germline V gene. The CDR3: CSVERLSGEDSGAIYF. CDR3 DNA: TGCAGCGTTGAAAGGTTGTCAGGAGAGGACTCTGGCGCCATATATTTT.

The CDR3 is CATGLAGANYGYTF. For the CDR3, the DNA is TGTGCCACCGGACTAGCGGGAGCTAACTATGGCTACACCTTC. This chain connects TRBV10-3 to TRBJ1-2, with D hard to call. The germline gives CDR1 ENHRY, CDR2 SYGVKD. Trimming took 10 bases from V and 0 from J, leaving 15 bases between them. The CDR3 has 14 amino acids.

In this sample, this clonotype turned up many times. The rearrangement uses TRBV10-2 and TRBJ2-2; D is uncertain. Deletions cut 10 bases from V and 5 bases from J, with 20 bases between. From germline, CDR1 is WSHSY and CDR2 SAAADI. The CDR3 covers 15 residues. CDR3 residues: CATAWDEVGTGELFF. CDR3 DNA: TGCGCCACCGCGTGGGATGAAGTGGGGACCGGGGAGCTGTTTTTT.

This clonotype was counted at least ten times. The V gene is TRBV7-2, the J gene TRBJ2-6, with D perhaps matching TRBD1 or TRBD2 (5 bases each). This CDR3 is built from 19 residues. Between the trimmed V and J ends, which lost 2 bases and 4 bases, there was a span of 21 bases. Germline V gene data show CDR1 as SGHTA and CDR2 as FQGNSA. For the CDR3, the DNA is TGTGCCAGCAGCTTATGGGGTTGGGCCGGGACGGCCGGGGCCAACGTCCTGACTTTC. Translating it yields CASSLWGWAGTAGANVLTF.

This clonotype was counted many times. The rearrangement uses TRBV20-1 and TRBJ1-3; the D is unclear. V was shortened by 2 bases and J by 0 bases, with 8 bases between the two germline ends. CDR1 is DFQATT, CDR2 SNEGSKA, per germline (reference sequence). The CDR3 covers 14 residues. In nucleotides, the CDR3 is TGCAGTGCTAGAAATCATCTCTCTGGAAACACCATATATTTT. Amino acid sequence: CSARNHLSGNTIYF.

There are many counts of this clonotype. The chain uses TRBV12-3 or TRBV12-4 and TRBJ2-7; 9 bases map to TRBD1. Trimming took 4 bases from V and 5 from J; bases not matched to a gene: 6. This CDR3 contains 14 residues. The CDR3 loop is CASSSGQGWHEQYF. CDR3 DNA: TGTGCCAGCAGTTCGGGACAGGGATGGCACGAGCAGTACTTC.

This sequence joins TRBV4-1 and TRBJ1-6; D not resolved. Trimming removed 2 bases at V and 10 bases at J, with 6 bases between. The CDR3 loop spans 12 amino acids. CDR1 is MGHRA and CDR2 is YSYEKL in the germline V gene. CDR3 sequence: CASSQLNSPLHF. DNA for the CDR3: TGCGCCAGCAGCCAATTAAACTCACCCCTCCACTTT.

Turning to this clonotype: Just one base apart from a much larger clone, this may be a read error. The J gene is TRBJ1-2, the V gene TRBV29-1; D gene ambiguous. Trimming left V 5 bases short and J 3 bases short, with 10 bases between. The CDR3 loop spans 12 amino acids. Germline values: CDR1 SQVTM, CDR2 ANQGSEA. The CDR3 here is CSVTPGDYGYTF. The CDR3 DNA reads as TGCAGCGTTACCCCGGGAGACTATGGCTACACCTTC.